Shown below are 20 T cell receptor beta chains from a single sample sequenced in a study of B cell selection in AIRE deficiency. Regulatory T cells were sorted as CD4+CD25hiCD127low/negative. Measured with immunoSEQ multiplex PCR; TCRdb has only the in-frame clones, and not every one. The data hold approximately 26,000 clones, with around 93% observed a single time. The sequencing sample was made of CD4+CD25+ Tregs sorted from PBMCs. Receptors were obtained from a human donor in good health.

This rearrangement joins TRBV6-1 to TRBJ2-4; tentative D call: TRBD1 (6 bases). The CDR3 is made up of 15 amino acids. Germline-derived CDR1 and CDR2 are MNHNS and SASEGT. The V end was cut by 8 bases, the J end by 0 bases, with 14 bases between. CDR3 nucleotides: TGTGCCAGCGAATTACCGGACAGAGCCAAAAACATTCAGTACTTC. It yields the protein CASELPDRAKNIQYF.

The gene calls are TRBV23-1 and TRBJ1-6, with D possibly TRBD1 on 5 matching bases. TRBV23-1 is an ORF, and what it does is uncertain. This CDR3 is built from 17 residues. V lost 11 bases to trimming and J lost 0 bases, with 20 bases between them. The CDR3 DNA follows: TGCGCCCCCACCACAGGAATTTTGAGCTCCTATAATTCACCCCTCCACTTT. It codes for CAPTTGILSSYNSPLHF.

The genes are TRBV27 and TRBJ2-1, with 10 bases fitting TRBD1. The CDR3 has 17 residues. With 6 bases clipped from V and 5 bases from J, the junction kept 13 bases outside the gene matches. In germline, CDR1 is MNHEY, CDR2 SMNVEV (reference sequence). CDR3 nucleotide sequence: TGTGCCAGCAGGGAAACACAACCGGGACAGGGGAACAATGAGCAGTTCTTC. Translation: CASRETQPGQGNNEQFF.

V gene TRBV9 combines with J gene TRBJ1-1; the D is unclear. The germline V and J ends were trimmed by 4 bases and 1 base, with 5 bases remaining between them. Germline-derived CDR1 and CDR2 are SGDLS and YYNGEE. The CDR3 has 12 amino acids. The CDR3 spells CASSPQNTEAFF. The CDR3 DNA sequence: TGTGCCAGCAGCCCCCAGAACACTGAAGCTTTCTTT. The full variable domain, its missing parts supplied by reference TRBV9 and TRBJ1-1, is DSGVTQTPKHLITATGQRVTLRCSPRSGDLSVYWYQQSLDQGLQFLIQYYNGEERAKGNILERFSAQQFPDLHSELNLSSLELGDSALYFCASSPQNTEAFFGQGTRLTVV.

J is TRBJ2-7 and V is TRBV19, with TRBD2 matching over 12 bases. Losses at the gene ends were 6 bases for V and 2 bases for J; bases not matched to a gene: 5. This CDR3 region has 15 residues. CDR1 LNHDA and CDR2 SQIVND come from the germline V gene (reference sequence). CDR3 sequence reads: CASSPLAGGAYEQYF. In nucleotides, the CDR3 is TGTGCCAGTAGCCCACTAGCGGGGGGAGCCTACGAGCAGTACTTC.

J is TRBJ1-2 and V is TRBV5-1, with unresolved D. The CDR3 is 12 residues long. Trimming removed 0 bases at V and 6 bases at J, with 6 bases between. In germline, CDR1 is SGHRS, CDR2 YFSETQ. The CDR3 region has the DNA TGCGCCAGCAGCTTGGAAGGGAATGGCTACACCTTC. This translates into CASSLEGNGYTF.

The genes are TRBV6-5 and TRBJ1-6; 8 positions agree with TRBD1. With V trimmed by 2 bases and J by 11 bases, 5 bases remained unmatched. The CDR3 loop spans 14 amino acids. Germline CDR1 reads MNHEY; CDR2 reads SVGAGI. CDR3: CASSYGQGGPPLHF. The CDR3 region has the DNA TGTGCCAGCAGTTACGGACAGGGAGGTCCACCCCTCCACTTT.

The J gene is TRBJ2-7, the V gene TRBV10-3; D is unclear. V shed 3 bases and J shed 6 bases, with 9 bases lying between them. This CDR3 region has 12 residues. The germline V gene encodes CDR1 ENHRY and CDR2 SYGVKD. Here the CDR3 DNA reads TGTGCCATCAGTGACTGGGATTCCGAGCAGTACTTC. It translates to CAISDWDSEQYF.

This chain joins TRBV4-3 and TRBJ2-4, with D unresolved. The CDR3 loop spans 14 amino acids. The ends were cut back, 0 bases at V and 6 bases at J, with 9 bases in the middle. The V gene's germline CDR1 is LGHNA and CDR2 YSLEER. The CDR3 sequence is CASSQDRYANIQYF. The CDR3 DNA sequence: TGCGCCAGCAGCCAAGATCGATACGCAAACATTCAGTACTTC.

V usage is TRBV7-2 and J usage is TRBJ1-5; D perhaps matches TRBD1 (6 bases). The V end lost 7 bases, the J end lost 7 bases, and 29 bases lay between the germline ends. The CDR3 consists of 18 residues. Germline lookup yields CDR1 SGHTA and CDR2 FQGNSA. This CDR3 is CASTFLSPPRQERQPQHF. CDR3 in DNA: TGTGCCAGCACCTTCCTCTCCCCCCCCAGACAGGAACGGCAGCCCCAGCATTTT.

The chain couples TRBV7-2 to TRBJ1-4; 10 bases match TRBD1. The CDR3 is 16 residues long. The germline V gene has CDR1 SGHTA and CDR2 FQGNSA. The J segment lost 3 bases and the V segment lost 5 bases, leaving 6 bases of the junction unmatched. The CDR3 sequence: CASSPGQGGANEKLFF. Written as DNA, the CDR3 is TGTGCCAGCAGCCCCGGACAGGGGGGTGCTAATGAAAAACTGTTTTTT.

This chain connects TRBV28 to TRBJ1-4, with unresolved D. Between the trimmed V and J ends, which lost 4 bases and 5 bases, there was a span of 14 bases. CDR1 and CDR2 from the germline V gene are MDHEN and SYDVKM. The CDR3 is 15 amino acids. In DNA, the CDR3 is TGTGCCAGCAGTTCCCCGGGATGGGGAAATGAAAAACTGTTTTTT. It yields the protein CASSSPGWGNEKLFF.

The V gene is TRBV7-9, the J gene TRBJ1-2, with TRBD1 as a possible D gene (5 bases). Trimming removed 2 bases from V and 7 bases from J, with 17 bases in between. Germline V gene sequence: CDR1 SEHNR, CDR2 FQNEAQ (reference sequence). This CDR3 has 15 amino acids. The CDR3 DNA reads TGTGCCAGCAGCTTATGGCCAGGGTCCTTCAGTGGCTACACCTTC. It encodes CASSLWPGSFSGYTF.

J is TRBJ2-7 and V is TRBV7-2, with D possibly matching TRBD2 (5 bases). V gave up 1 base and J gave up 3 bases, with 10 bases separating them. The V gene's germline CDR1 is SGHTA and CDR2 FQGNSA. The CDR3 sequence is 14 residues long. CDR3 bases: TGTGCCAGCAGCTTAGGAGGGTCCTTCTACGAGCAGTACTTC. It yields the protein CASSLGGSFYEQYF. Full variable domain (outside the CDR3, taken from reference TRBV7-2 and TRBJ2-7): GAGVSQSPSNKVTEKGKDVELRCDPISGHTALYWYRQSLGQGLEFLIYFQGNSAPDKSGLPSDRFSAERTGGSVSTLTIQRTQQEDSAVYLCASSLGGSFYEQYFGPGTRLTVT.

This chain uses TRBV10-3 with TRBJ1-3; D gene uncertain. Germline CDR1 reads ENHRY; CDR2 reads SYGVKD. Trimming removed 5 bases at V and 0 bases at J, with 5 bases between. This CDR3 has 13 residues. As DNA, the CDR3 is TGTGCCATCAGTTCGCACTCTGGAAACACCATATATTTT. It is translated as CAISSHSGNTIYF.

The genes are TRBV7-2 and TRBJ1-2; D gene uncertain. The germline V gene has CDR1 SGHTA and CDR2 FQGNSA. V was trimmed by 2 bases and J by 0 bases, leaving 10 bases between them. CDR3 length: 15 residues. The CDR3 bases are TGTGCCAGCAGCTTATCCCTCTCGACTAACTATGGCTACACCTTC. Translation gives CASSLSLSTNYGYTF.

V is TRBV6-1 and J is TRBJ1-1; D perhaps matches TRBD1 (5 bases). This CDR3 contains 11 residues. The germline V gene has CDR1 MNHNS and CDR2 SASEGT. Trimming removed 6 bases at V and 4 bases at J, with 6 bases between. This CDR3 is CASRRGTEAFF. CDR3 nucleotide sequence: TGTGCCAGCAGGAGGGGCACTGAAGCTTTCTTT.

The chain combines TRBV28 with TRBJ1-1, with D unresolved. The germline V gene has CDR1 MDHEN and CDR2 SYDVKM. The CDR3 totals 13 residues. The V end was cut by 9 bases, the J end by 0 bases, with 11 bases between. The CDR3 protein is CASFDFMNTEAFF. CDR3 sequence (DNA): TGTGCCAGTTTCGACTTCATGAACACTGAAGCTTTCTTT.

The rearrangement uses TRBV19 and TRBJ1-3, with D tentatively TRBD1 (5 bases). CDR1 is LNHDA, CDR2 SQIVND, per germline (reference sequence). There are 14 residues in the CDR3. Trimming removed 6 bases at V and 0 bases at J, with 9 bases between. The CDR3 spells CASSWGTSGNTIYF. CDR3 coding DNA: TGTGCCAGTAGCTGGGGGACCTCTGGAAACACCATATATTTT.

CDR3 DNA sequence: TGCGCCAGCAGCCTTAGCGAGCCGGAGAAGTACTTC. Its translation is CASSLSEPEKYF. V usage is TRBV5-1 and J usage is TRBJ2-7; TRBD2 might be the D (5 bases). This CDR3 is 12 amino acids long. Germline CDR1 SGHRS, CDR2 YFSETQ. V dropped 4 bases and J dropped 11 bases, with 16 bases sitting between them. Looking up the rest from reference TRBV5-1 and TRBJ2-7 gives the full variable domain: KAGVTQTPRYLIKTRGQQVTLSCSPISGHRSVSWYQQTPGQGLQFLFEYFSETQRNKGNFPGRFSGRQFSNSRSEMNVSTLELGDSALYLCASSLSEPEKYFGPGTRLTVT.